This T cell receptor beta chain emerged from a study of cytomegalovirus exposure and HLA in healthy donors. In the PCR, 60 Vbeta and 13 Jbeta primers were used. Assay: immunoSEQ multiplex PCR; the TCRdb copy retains only in-frame clones and omits some. The profile shows some 98,000 clones, less than 80% of them singletons. The germline V gene encodes CDR1 MDHEN and CDR2 SYDVKM. The CDR3 is 16 residues long. V lost 6 bases and J lost 4; bases outside the gene matches: 14. This sequence originates from a man aged 40-49 years in good health and CMV-seronegative. The chain combines TRBV28 with TRBJ2-5; the match to TRBD1 covers 7 bases. Input material: PBMCs. CDR3 in amino acids: CASSRRIHRGGETQYF. In DNA, the CDR3 is TGTGCCAGCAGCCGACGGATCCACAGGGGTGGAGAGACCCAGTACTTC.